The present T cell receptor beta chain was sequenced within a study of regulatory T cells in long-lasting Graves disease (dated by TCRdb to the early 2020s). For the study in its entirety: Persistent Graves' disease was defined as antithyroid drug treatment for over 5 years with persistently positive TSH receptor autoantibodies. Peripheral blood TCR sequencing and RNA sequencing compared persistent Graves' disease patients with newly diagnosed Graves' disease patients. The study was registered as a clinical trial and conducted in China. A total of roughly 33 samples underwent TCR sequencing: around 13 from persistent and about 20 from newly diagnosed Graves' disease patients. Persistent Graves' disease patients in the clinical cohort had taken antithyroid drugs for approximately 9.5 years on average. Beyond this particular receptor, the publication reports: Sequencing and analysis were limited to the TCR beta chain. The authors noted that the small sample size was a limitation that may lower accuracy. Peripheral blood alone was examined, since thyroid tissue, which constituted the primary lesion, could not be accessed. Compared with newly diagnosed patients, persistent Graves' disease patients had lower TCR Shannon entropy and fewer highly expanded clones, which suggests clonal expansion. A larger number of public clonotypes was shared among persistent patients (around 3,000) than among newly diagnosed patients (around 870). Persistent disease showed preferential use of TRBV28, TRBJ1-2 and TRBJ2-5, whereas newly diagnosed disease favored TRBV20-1 and TRBJ2-1.

This clonotype came up many times. The target of this receptor is not known. Base quality data are lacking; no much larger clone is found one base away. The library was prepared using multiplex PCR. Data came from an Illumina HiSeq 4000. CDR3 regions were amplified by Arm-PCR with iRepertoire HTBI primers to construct TCR beta libraries. Before sequencing, the PCR products underwent gel purification. In the source study's methods: A total of 62 TRBV and 14 TRBJ segments were identified across samples and were used for gene usage analysis of CDR3 amino acid clonotypes. COPE and FqMerger were used to merge filtered high-quality paired reads into contigs. BLAST was used to align contigs to IMGT TRBV, TRBD and TRBJ reference genes, with CDR3 defined following IMGT. Highly expanded clones were defined as clonotypes with a frequency above 0.1%. Shannon entropy was used to measure repertoire diversity, and the Gini coefficient was used to measure V-J evenness. A clonotype found in more than one individual was treated as public. TCRdb itself trimmed the public reads at Q25 with fastp, ran MiXCR and retained productive beta chains. Each entry is one CDR3 protein sequence, shown with its most common DNA and genes. The V and J calls reflect TCRdb's pipeline rather than the authors' work. The sample has 310,000 or so distinct CDR3 sequences on record, around 19% of them singletons. Of the sample, 29% falls within the top ten clones.

Trimmed from V: 5 bases; trimmed from J: 1 base; junction bases lacking a gene match: 8. The CDR3 goes from the cysteine to the phenylalanine over 15 residues. CDR3 DNA is the only sequence kept; it has 45 bases, read in frame from the first base. CDR1 is given as SGHTA and CDR2 as FQGNSA, both from the germline V gene. The sample's time point label is to be understood as: persistent/refractory GD, antithyroid drugs over 5 years with positive TRAb. For both TCR sequencing and RNA sequencing, RNA was extracted from PBMCs using TRIzol. The diagnosis of Graves' disease followed American Thyroid Association guidelines. Recruitment of patients was carried out at an endocrinology department in Xi'an, China. Each patient gave around 9.2 milliliters of peripheral blood, collected in an EDTA anticoagulant tube. Ficoll Paque Plus density gradient separation was used to isolate PBMCs, and no further T cell sorting was done. An Agilent 2100 Bioanalyzer and agarose gel were used to assess RNA quality, and a NanoDrop 2000 was used to measure RNA concentration.

The chain joins TRBV7-2 to TRBJ2-7, with 7 bases aligning to TRBD2. The TCR sequence derives from a female donor with Graves disease. The sequencing here drew on peripheral blood mononuclear cells (PBMCs), taken when the disease was refractory, from a patient treated with antithyroid drugs. The CDR3 has the sequence CASSPPPGRSYEQYF. At the DNA level, the sequence is TGTGCCAGCAGCCCCCCCCCCGGGAGGTCCTACGAGCAGTACTTC. When the CDR3 is completed using the reference TRBV7-2 and TRBJ2-7 genes on either side, the full variable domain is GAGVSQSPSNKVTEKGKDVELRCDPISGHTALYWYRQSLGQGLEFLIYFQGNSAPDKSGLPSDRFSAERTGGSVSTLTIQRTQQEDSAVYLCASSPPPGRSYEQYFGPGTRLTVT.